Sequencing of this T cell receptor (beta chain) was carried out in a study of Ad26.COV2.S vaccination and SARS-CoV-2 variants. The CDR3 is made up of 15 amino acids. Germline V gives CDR1 LNHDA, CDR2 SQIVND (reference sequence). Trimming pared 3 bases from V and 0 bases from J, leaving 8 bases between. Profiled with immunoSEQ multiplex PCR; TCRdb holds only in-frame clones, not every one. Of fewer than 800,000 clones listed, 70% to 90% were seen once; the top ten hold about 1.5%. The treatment here: some 20 received Ad26.COV2.S at low or high dose, single or two shots; five or six received placebo; per-sample allocation not given. Sampling happened 63 days after the first vaccine or placebo injection.

This sample comprised peripheral blood, obtained in a trial of Ad26.COV2.S vaccine versus placebo. This chain joins TRBV19 and TRBJ1-4, with D perhaps TRBD1 (5 bases). This sequence originates from a person aged 18-60 years who received the Ad26.COV2.S COVID-19 vaccine or a placebo. The CDR3 sequence: CASSIGHSTNEKLFF. In DNA, the CDR3 is TGTGCCAGTAGTATTGGACATTCAACTAATGAAAAACTGTTTTTT. The whole variable domain, remainder taken from reference TRBV19 and TRBJ1-4, is DGGITQSPKYLFRKEGQNVTLSCEQNLNHDAMYWYRQDPGQGLRLIYYSQIVNDFQKGDIAEGYSVSREKKESFPLTVTSAQKNPTAFYLCASSIGHSTNEKLFFGSGTQLSVL.